This T cell receptor (beta chain) was observed in a study of T cell repertoires in ileal Crohn's disease. Trimming shortened V by 4 bases and J by 8 bases, and 6 bases separated the two germline ends. In germline, CDR1 is SNHLY, CDR2 FYNNEI. This CDR3 has 12 residues. Measured with immunoSEQ multiplex PCR; TCRdb has only the in-frame clones, and not every one. Found here are under 5,500 clones, 70% to 80% of them singletons; the top ten hold more than 20%. The chain couples TRBV2 to TRBJ1-6, with D unclear. This TCR derives from an adult with Crohn's disease. Sequencing was carried out using ileal tissue. Here the CDR3 DNA reads TGTGCCAGCAGTGTAGTCGATTCACCCCTCCACTTT. Translating gives CASSVVDSPLHF.